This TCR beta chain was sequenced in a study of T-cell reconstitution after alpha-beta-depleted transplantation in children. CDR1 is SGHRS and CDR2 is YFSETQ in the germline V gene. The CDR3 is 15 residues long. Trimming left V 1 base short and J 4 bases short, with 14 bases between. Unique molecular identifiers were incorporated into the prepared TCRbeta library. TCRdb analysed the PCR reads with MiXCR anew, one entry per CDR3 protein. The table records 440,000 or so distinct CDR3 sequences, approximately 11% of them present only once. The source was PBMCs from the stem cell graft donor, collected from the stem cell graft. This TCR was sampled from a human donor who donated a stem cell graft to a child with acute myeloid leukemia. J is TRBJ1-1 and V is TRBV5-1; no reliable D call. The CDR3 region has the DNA TGCGCCAGCAGCTTGTCAGTAAGGTTCGGCACTGAAGCTTTCTTT. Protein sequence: CASSLSVRFGTEAFF.